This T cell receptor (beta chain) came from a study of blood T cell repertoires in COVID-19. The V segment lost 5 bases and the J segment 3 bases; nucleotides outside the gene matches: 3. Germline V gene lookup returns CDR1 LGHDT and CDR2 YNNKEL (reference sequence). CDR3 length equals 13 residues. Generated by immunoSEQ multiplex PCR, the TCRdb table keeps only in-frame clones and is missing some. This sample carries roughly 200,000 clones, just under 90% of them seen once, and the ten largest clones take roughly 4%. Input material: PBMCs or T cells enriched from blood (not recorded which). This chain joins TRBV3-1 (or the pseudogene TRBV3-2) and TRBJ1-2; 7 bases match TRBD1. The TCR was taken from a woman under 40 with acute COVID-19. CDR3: CASSRQGDYGYTF. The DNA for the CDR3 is TGTGCCAGCAGCAGACAGGGTGACTATGGCTACACCTTC.